This entry describes one T cell receptor (beta chain). As yet, its antigen is unknown. These data are taken from a study of blood T cells in healthy people across ages. General study findings and limits: Naive CD4+ cell counts and diversity both ran higher in long-lived than in aged donors. Among T cells, TCR beta diversity per million cells dropped roughly linearly as age rose.

Alongside a J-beta primer mix, a sample-barcoded 5' primer served in a second PCR lasting about 7 to 12 cycles. Tagging of each cDNA molecule was performed by a template-switch adaptor with 12 random nucleotides. TCRdb reprocessed the 5' RACE reads with MiXCR, giving one entry per CDR3 protein. The data show roughly 1,500,000 distinct CDR3 sequences, 42% seen once. CDR3 size: 13 residues. V dropped 0 bases and J dropped 8 bases, with 9 bases sitting between them. Germline assignment: CDR1 SGHAT and CDR2 FQNNGV. This TCR was sampled from a woman between 18 and 30 years old in good health. The sequencing sample was made of blood. V is TRBV11-2 and J is TRBJ2-3; D unclear. The CDR3 sequence is CASSLDYSGTQYF. DNA for the CDR3: TGTGCCAGCAGCTTAGATTACTCGGGTACGCAGTATTTT.